The 14 T cell receptor beta chains below come from one sample, sequenced in a study of OX40 agonist ivuxolimab in advanced cancers. Library construction relied on the immunoSEQ multiplex PCR assay. TCRdb stores this immuneACCESS table with in-frame sequences only. Part of the clones is absent; in the studies checked, under half of the shortfall reflects unresolved V genes, and no reason is known for the rest. This sample holds roughly 120,000 clones; around 87% were observed only once. The leading ten clones occupy 0.55% of the sample. The specimen was CD4+ or CD8+ T cells sorted from blood, collected in a trial of the OX40 agonist ivuxolimab. These receptors were obtained from an adult with an advanced solid tumor such as melanoma, head and neck, liver or kidney cancer.

The CDR3: CASSGGAGGTDTQYF. CDR3 nucleotide sequence: TGTGCCAGCAGCGGTGGCGCGGGAGGCACAGATACGCAGTATTTT. The chain combines TRBV9 with TRBJ2-3; 7 nucleotides agree with TRBD2. CDR1 and CDR2 from the germline V gene are SGDLS and YYNGEE. This CDR3 is 15 amino acids long. V trimming: 3 bases; J trimming: 1 base; junction bases outside the gene matches: 5.

The chain combines TRBV4-3 with TRBJ2-6; D is undetermined. V was shortened by 2 bases and J by 0 bases, with 8 bases between the two germline ends. The germline gives CDR1 LGHNA, CDR2 YSLEER. This CDR3 is built from 16 residues. The CDR3: CASSQSRYSGANVLTF. The CDR3 DNA follows: TGCGCCAGCAGCCAATCACGGTACTCTGGGGCCAACGTCCTGACTTTC.

V usage is TRBV28 and J usage is TRBJ2-7, with D unclear. The CDR3 runs to 14 residues. V dropped 5 bases and J dropped 0 bases, with 11 bases sitting between them. Germline-derived CDR1 and CDR2 are MDHEN and SYDVKM. The CDR3 DNA is TGTGCCAGCAGTCGACCAGGTAGCTCCTACGAGCAGTACTTC. Amino acids: CASSRPGSSYEQYF.

The rearrangement joins TRBV7-8 to TRBJ2-3; no reliable D call. Germline loops: CDR1 SGHVS, CDR2 FQNEAQ. Trimming shortened V by 6 bases and J by 6 bases, and 13 bases separated the two germline ends. This CDR3 has 13 residues. For the CDR3, the DNA is TGTGCCAGCAGATATAGGACGGCCGATACGCAGTATTTT. Translated: CASRYRTADTQYF.

This chain uses TRBV5-4 with TRBJ2-7; 11 bases fit TRBD2. The V gene's germline CDR1 is SGHNT and CDR2 YYREEE (reference sequence). J lost 4 bases, V lost 0 bases, and 0 bases had no gene match. This CDR3 has 14 amino acids. The CDR3 bases are TGTGCCAGCAGCTTGGCTAGCGGGAGGTACGAGCAGTACTTC. Its protein product is CASSLASGRYEQYF.

This rearrangement joins TRBV4-1 to TRBJ1-2; possible D gene TRBD1, 5 bases. The CDR3 runs 18 residues. Trimming stripped 3 bases from V and 0 bases from J, with 20 bases between. Germline loops: CDR1 MGHRA, CDR2 YSYEKL. CDR3 nucleotide sequence: TGCGCCAGCAGCCAGTTAACTTGGGGGACGGCTTCTAACTATGGCTACACCTTC. Amino acids: CASSQLTWGTASNYGYTF.

The V gene is TRBV7-2, the J gene TRBJ2-3, with D possibly TRBD2 on 5 matching bases. Germline CDR1 is SGHTA and CDR2 is FQGNSA. The CDR3 sequence is 13 residues long. Trimming pared 1 base from V and 8 bases from J, leaving 10 bases between. The CDR3 DNA reads as TGTGCCAGCAGCTTAGGGGAGCTTGGTACGCAGTATTTT. Translating gives CASSLGELGTQYF.

The chain carries TRBV10-3 and TRBJ1-1, with D maybe TRBD1 (5 bases). Trimming left V 7 bases short and J 4 bases short, with 19 bases between. CDR1 and CDR2 from the germline V gene are ENHRY and SYGVKD. The length of the CDR3 is 15 residues. The CDR3 bases are TGTGCCATCAATAGACAAGGACGGGGGAGCACTGAAGCTTTCTTT. It codes for CAINRQGRGSTEAFF.

V usage is TRBV7-2 and J usage is TRBJ1-2; weak D call: TRBD1 (5 bases). V lost 4 bases and J lost 5, with 5 bases in between. The CDR3 contains 11 residues. Germline CDR1 is SGHTA and CDR2 is FQGNSA. CDR3: CASSSGYGYTF. The CDR3 DNA follows: TGTGCCAGCAGCTCAGGGTATGGCTACACCTTC.

This clone appeared a few times. This chain uses TRBV4-1 with TRBJ2-6; possibly TRBD1 for D (6 bases). Trimming took 2 bases from V and 0 from J, leaving 11 bases between them. Germline V CDR1 and CDR2: MGHRA, YSYEKL. The CDR3 covers 17 residues. Here the CDR3 reads CASSQQQGFSGANVLTF. CDR3 DNA: TGCGCCAGCAGCCAACAACAGGGATTCTCTGGGGCCAACGTCCTGACTTTC.

The chain links TRBV4-1 to TRBJ2-7; 10 bases map to TRBD2. CDR1 MGHRA and CDR2 YSYEKL come from the germline V gene. This CDR3 is 17 amino acids long. V was pared by 1 base and J by 1 base, with 7 bases of the junction left unmatched. Here the CDR3 reads CASSQASGGFGSYEQYF. In DNA, the CDR3 is TGCGCCAGCAGCCAAGCTAGCGGGGGCTTCGGATCCTACGAGCAGTACTTC.

This chain links TRBV7-2 with TRBJ1-1; TRBD1 matches 7 bases. J gave up 0 bases and V 5 bases, and 6 bases lay outside the gene matches. This CDR3 contains 15 residues. Germline lookup yields CDR1 SGHTA and CDR2 FQGNSA. CDR3 region: CASSPTGPMNTEAFF. CDR3 bases: TGTGCCAGCAGCCCGACAGGGCCCATGAACACTGAAGCTTTCTTT.

This rearrangement joins TRBV6-6 to TRBJ2-5; 10 nucleotides align to TRBD1. The J call may be wrong; the DNA end is better matched by TRBJ2-7. From germline, CDR1 is MNHNY and CDR2 SVGAGI (reference sequence). CDR3 length: 13 amino acids. This CDR3 reads CASTGTGVYEQYF. The CDR3 DNA follows: TGTGCCAGCACCGGGACAGGGGTGTACGAGCAGTACTTC.

This rearrangement joins TRBV19 to TRBJ2-3, with D maybe TRBD2 (6 bases). The CDR3 covers 14 residues. Trimming took off 8 bases at V and 2 bases at J, with 14 bases between the two ends. Germline V lookup: CDR1 LNHDA, CDR2 SQIVND (reference sequence). The DNA of the CDR3 is TGTGCCAGTGGGGGACTGCCAGACACAGATACGCAGTATTTT. This sequence encodes CASGGLPDTDTQYF.